By its share, the clone carrying this T cell receptor (beta chain) is medium-sized. What it binds is unknown. The treatment was: roughly 10-day PBMC culture with coronavirus spike peptide pools or control peptides (ViraFEST assay). CD4+ T cells that came from the unexposed donor were collected before the COVID-19 pandemic (2011-2018). Half-medium changes with fresh IL-2 medium occurred on days 3 and 7. Where cells permitted, unexposed-donor CD4+ T cells were probed with SARS-CoV-2 S/N and four cold-coronavirus spikes. These data are taken from a study of vaccination and CD4 T cells after COVID-19. The Oncomine TCR Beta short-read assay generated sequence data from the DNA of cultured CD4+ T cells. The genomic DNA was obtained from cultured CD4+ T cells by extraction with the QIAamp micro DNA kit. MiXCR, run by TCRdb on the PCR reads, gives a single entry per CDR3 protein. Of 10,000 or so distinct CDR3 sequences detected, 30% appear once; the ten largest clones hold approximately 12%.

The sequencing input was CD4+ T cells from blood, cultured in vitro. This TCR was recovered from a human donor in good health.

DNA of the CDR3: TGTGCCAGCAGCTTGGCCCGGCAGTACGAGCAGTACTTC. This encodes CASSLARQYEQYF. The rearrangement uses TRBV7-2 and TRBJ2-7; D gene uncertain. V was clipped by 3 bases and J by 4 bases, with 10 bases between them. The germline V gene has CDR1 SGHTA and CDR2 FQGNSA. The CDR3 runs 13 residues.